These T cell receptor beta chains were read from a single sample in a study of CD8 T cells in Susac syndrome. TCRdb reanalysed the immunoSEQ multiplex PCR reads using MiXCR and keeps one entry per CDR3 protein. Seen here are approximately 57,000 distinct CDR3 sequences, roughly 94% observed once, and the top ten hold 0.75%. The specimen sequenced was CD8+ T cells from PBMCs. All receptors come from a human donor with Susac syndrome. Both conserved end residues are part of each CDR3. Fields, in order: V gene, J gene, CDR3 protein.

>TRBV2|TRBJ2-3
CASSGAGATDTQYF
>TRBV28|TRBJ1-6
CASSYTGDLVSYNSPLHF
>TRBV5-1|TRBJ2-2
CASKLGGELFF
>TRBV28|TRBJ2-7
CASRRTSGGRYEQYF
>TRBV14|TRBJ1-4
CASSQENRGLEKLFF
>TRBV4-3|TRBJ2-3
CASSQGRGFGTDTQYF
>TRBV9|TRBJ1-1
CASSPMNTEAFF
>TRBV27|TRBJ2-3
CASSLAGPDTQYF
>TRBV20-1|TRBJ1-1
CSADTGERPEAFF
>TRBV4-3|TRBJ1-1
CASSQDPGRTEAFF
>TRBV4-1|TRBJ1-3
CASSQLRTERRSGNTIYF
>TRBV7-6|TRBJ1-2
CASSLWTGQWNGYTF
>TRBV4-3|TRBJ1-1
CASSQEILGQVNTEAFF
>TRBV4-3|TRBJ2-1
CASSQFRDRGLYEQFF
>TRBV7-6|TRBJ1-2
CASSRGPQSGYTF
>TRBV21-1|TRBJ1-1
CASRQNWTEAFF
>TRBV30|TRBJ1-1
CAWSGLLAIGTEAFF
>TRBV7-7|TRBJ2-2
CASSLGSGGTGELFF
>TRBV20-1|TRBJ2-5
CSARDSMRTQYF
>TRBV4-1|TRBJ1-5
CASSPNTLPNQPQHF
>TRBV19|TRBJ2-1
CASSMGLNEQFF
>TRBV20-1|TRBJ2-4
CSADGQYSKNIQYF
>TRBV5-1|TRBJ2-5
CASSARTSGETQYF
>TRBV5-1|TRBJ1-2
CASSWDRANYGYTF
>TRBV10-2|TRBJ2-1
CASSEYNEQFF
>TRBV19|TRBJ1-2
CASAGTSYGYTF
>TRBV3-1|TRBJ2-1
CASSQPRGARFSF
>TRBV13|TRBJ1-2
CASSNDRRYGYTF
>TRBV7-9|TRBJ2-1
CASREGGGPSDEQFF
>TRBV12-3/TRBV12-4|TRBJ2-7
CASSFGGDNSEQYF
>TRBV12-3/TRBV12-4|TRBJ2-7
CASSLGPGGEQYF
>TRBV29-1|TRBJ1-2
CSAPGQGRYGYTF
>TRBV9|TRBJ2-1
CASSSLHRVSYNEQFF
>TRBV10-3|TRBJ2-7
CAIGTSGSYEQYF
>TRBV19|TRBJ2-7
CASSWTDPSDEQYF
>TRBV11-2|TRBJ1-1
CASSQEGTTEAFF
>TRBV3-1|TRBJ2-1
CASSQDWSGGWDEQFF
>TRBV20-1|TRBJ2-1
CSAQDRVDEQFF
>TRBV20-1|TRBJ1-2
CSARVSRDRAWDGYTF
>TRBV5-1|TRBJ2-3
CASSAGLATDTQYF
>TRBV13|TRBJ2-7
CASSTRGNHEQYF
>TRBV20-1|TRBJ1-4
CSAFDREDEKLFF
>TRBV12-3/TRBV12-4|TRBJ1-2
CASTHGGWGRPAGYTF
>TRBV7-9|TRBJ2-2
CASRGTGEYYTGELFF
>TRBV9|TRBJ1-3
CASSVAAQPGNTIYF
>TRBV7-8|TRBJ2-6
CASSLRGQGKTGANVLTF
>TRBV15|TRBJ2-7
CATSRGGGLASHEQYF
>TRBV27|TRBJ2-5
CASGTSGGALETQYF
>TRBV9|TRBJ2-5
CASSEQTGSQETQYF
>TRBV2|TRBJ2-1
CASSERLGGTYNEQFF
>TRBV11-3|TRBJ2-3
CASSLMGDRGTDTQYF
>TRBV7-6|TRBJ2-3
CASSLPSGGAQDTQYF
>TRBV12-3/TRBV12-4|TRBJ1-2
CASSLGGEVYTF
>TRBV11-2|TRBJ2-1
CASSFRVPWYNEQFF
>TRBV4-1|TRBJ1-1
CASSQLTGPYTEAFF
>TRBV11-3|TRBJ2-1
CASSLRLYNEQFF
>TRBV21-1|TRBJ2-7
CASRGGAAYEQYF
>TRBV20-1|TRBJ2-1
CSAREGQRGWNEQFF
>TRBV5-6|TRBJ2-7
CASNELEAYEQYF
>TRBV29-1|TRBJ1-2
CSVLLGDNGYTF